The 14 T cell receptor beta chains presented below share a single source sample, sequenced in a study of shared clonotypes between healthy human individuals. Profiled with immunoSEQ multiplex PCR; TCRdb holds only in-frame clones, not every one. In the table there are about 660,000 clones, approximately 74% of which are singletons. The sample comprised memory CD4+ T cells sorted from blood. The subset was: CD45RA-negative fraction. The origin of the receptors is a woman aged 25-40 years in good health.

CDR3 loop: CASSLLSPGTLTLDEQYF. CDR3 DNA sequence: TGTGCCAGCAGTTTACTAAGTCCGGGGACACTGACTTTGGACGAGCAGTACTTC. This chain joins TRBV27 and TRBJ2-7; the D gene is possibly TRBD1 (6 bases). Deletions cut 2 bases from V and 5 bases from J, with 25 bases between. This CDR3 has 18 amino acids. The germline gives CDR1 MNHEY, CDR2 SMNVEV (reference sequence).

This rearrangement joins TRBV4-1 to TRBJ2-1; D not resolved. Looked up from germline, CDR1 is MGHRA and CDR2 is YSYEKL. This CDR3 is built from 12 residues. Trimming cost V 1 base and J 10 bases, with 8 bases left between them. CDR3 sequence reads: CASSQVFGEQFF. CDR3 bases: TGCGCCAGCAGCCAAGTATTTGGGGAGCAGTTCTTC.

The J gene is TRBJ2-2, the V gene TRBV7-8; the D is unclear. V shed 2 bases and J shed 0 bases, with 7 bases lying between them. This CDR3 spans 15 amino acids. Germline V gives CDR1 SGHVS, CDR2 FQNEAQ. CDR3 sequence reads: CASSLRHTNTGELFF. The CDR3 DNA is TGTGCCAGCAGCTTAAGACACACGAACACCGGGGAGCTGTTTTTT.

This chain joins TRBV2 and TRBJ2-1; 10 bases fit TRBD1. Germline-derived CDR1 and CDR2 are SNHLY and FYNNEI. This CDR3 has 13 amino acids. V dropped 8 bases and J dropped 7; count of bases not matched to a gene: 5. DNA for the CDR3: TGTGCCAGCCGGGACAGGGGCAGAAATGAGCAGTTCTTC. Residues: CASRDRGRNEQFF.

J is TRBJ2-5 and V is TRBV10-3; D not certain. The end of the DNA aligns better with TRBJ2-7, so the J call may be wrong. Germline CDR1 is ENHRY and CDR2 is SYGVKD. CDR3 size: 12 residues. CDR3 nucleotides: TGTGCCATCGGGCCAGCGACCTACGAGCAGTACTTC. Protein product: CAIGPATYEQYF.

The chain carries TRBV30 and TRBJ1-2; weak D call: TRBD1 (6 bases). V lost 5 bases and J 4 bases, leaving 14 bases between the germline ends. This CDR3 is 13 amino acids long. Per germline, CDR1 GTSNPN and CDR2 SVGIG (reference sequence). This chain's CDR3 is CAWFRGDGYGYTF. DNA of the CDR3: TGTGCCTGGTTTAGGGGGGACGGCTATGGCTACACCTTC.

V and J are TRBV6-5 and TRBJ2-1, with 14 bases identical to TRBD2. V lost 2 bases to trimming and J lost 9 bases; unmatched junction nucleotides: 3. The germline V gene has CDR1 MNHEY and CDR2 SVGAGI. The CDR3 runs to 15 residues. The CDR3 protein is CASSYGTSGSGEQFF. The CDR3, as DNA: TGTGCCAGCAGTTACGGGACTAGCGGGAGTGGTGAGCAGTTCTTC.

In this sample, this clone turned up many times. The chain employs TRBV29-1 and TRBJ2-5, with 9 bases matching TRBD1. The trim removed 3 bases at V and 5 bases at J, leaving 7 bases unmatched. Germline V gene data show CDR1 as SQVTM and CDR2 as ANQGSEA. This CDR3 is built from 14 residues. CDR3 loop: CSVDDRGFDETQYF. The CDR3 DNA sequence: TGCAGCGTTGATGACAGGGGGTTCGACGAGACCCAGTACTTC.

This chain uses TRBV13 with TRBJ2-3; D tentatively reads TRBD1 or TRBD2 (5 bases each). Germline CDR1 reads PRHDT; CDR2 reads FYEKMQ (reference sequence). This CDR3 has 15 amino acids. V was cut by 7 bases and J by 2 bases, with 16 bases left in between. Here the CDR3 reads CASNKGDRDTDTQYF. The CDR3 DNA sequence: TGTGCCAGCAATAAAGGGGATCGGGACACAGATACGCAGTATTTT.

The rearrangement links TRBV7-3 to TRBJ2-1; the D gene is possibly TRBD1 (6 bases). This CDR3 has 12 residues. V gave up 3 bases and J gave up 10 bases, with 10 bases separating them. The V gene's germline CDR1 is SGHTA and CDR2 FQGTGA. CDR3 sequence: CASSFYQGEQFF. DNA for the CDR3: TGTGCCAGCAGCTTCTATCAGGGGGAGCAGTTCTTC.

There are a few counts of this clone. The gene calls are TRBV28 and TRBJ2-2; 9 bases are a match to TRBD1. The trim removed 7 bases at V and 4 bases at J, leaving 7 bases unmatched. This CDR3 is 15 amino acids long. Germline V lookup: CDR1 MDHEN, CDR2 SYDVKM. The CDR3 is CASNQQGAGTGELFF. CDR3 DNA: TGTGCCAGCAACCAACAGGGGGCGGGCACCGGGGAGCTGTTTTTT. The whole variable domain, filled in from reference TRBV28 and TRBJ2-2, reads DVKVTQSSRYLVKRTGEKVFLECVQDMDHENMFWYRQDPGLGLRLIYFSYDVKMKEKGDIPEGYSVSREKKERFSLILESASTNQTSMYLCASNQQGAGTGELFFGEGSRLTVL.

The V and J genes are TRBV11-3 and TRBJ2-3, with D uncertain. This CDR3 is built from 13 residues. V was pared by 1 base and J by 11 bases, with 13 bases between. Per the germline V gene, CDR1 is SGHNT and CDR2 is YENEEA. For the CDR3, the DNA is TGTGCCAGCAGCTTAGTGAGTTTCGAAGGGCAGTATTTT. Amino acids: CASSLVSFEGQYF.

The chain has TRBV27 and TRBJ2-1, with 12 bases lining up with TRBD2. Germline V CDR1 and CDR2: MNHEY, SMNVEV (reference sequence). Trimming cost V 8 bases and J 7 bases; bases outside gene matches: 15. The CDR3 is 17 amino acids. The CDR3 DNA sequence: TGTGCCAGCGGGAGGATTGCCGGGACTAGCGGGCAGAATGAGCAGTTCTTC. Translation gives CASGRIAGTSGQNEQFF.

The CDR3 loop reads CASSWGPGLAGYGDTQYF. The CDR3 DNA sequence: TGTGCCAGCAGTTGGGGTCCGGGACTAGCGGGATATGGTGATACGCAGTATTTT. The chain combines TRBV27 with TRBJ2-3; the match to TRBD2 covers 13 bases. Trimming at V came to 4 bases and at J to 6 bases, leaving 13 bases not matched to a gene. CDR1 is MNHEY, CDR2 SMNVEV, per germline (reference sequence). The CDR3 consists of 18 residues.